This TCR beta chain is from a study of shared clonotypes between healthy human individuals. Around 100 million PBMCs were counted before genomic DNA extraction. This clone was counted a few times. One base away lies a much larger clone, so this may be a sequencing read error. At deep level, the assay was performed. Unsorted PBMC DNA was sequenced on ten immunoSEQ deep assay plates. Per the original data handling: For the immunoSEQ data, sequences were junction-only without quality scores, so filtering differed. Profiling relied on immunoSEQ multiplex PCR, and the TCRdb table lists in-frame clones only, not all of them. That table is the source of V, J and clone size, and D and trimming were worked out from the DNA. Of roughly 490,000 clones in the sample, 70% to 85% were seen once. Germline-derived CDR1 and CDR2 are SNHLY and FYNNEI. This CDR3 comprises 19 residues.

The chain joins TRBV2 to TRBJ2-6, with D possibly matching TRBD1 (7 bases). Sample: PBMCs. The origin of this receptor is a woman between 40 and 55 years old in good health. Some clones in this sample may be carry-over from other donors' samples. CDR3 sequence (DNA): TGTGCCAGCAGTAACAGGGGACTCAACCCGAGCTCTGGGGCCAACGCCCTGACTTTC. This sequence encodes CASSNRGLNPSSGANALTF.